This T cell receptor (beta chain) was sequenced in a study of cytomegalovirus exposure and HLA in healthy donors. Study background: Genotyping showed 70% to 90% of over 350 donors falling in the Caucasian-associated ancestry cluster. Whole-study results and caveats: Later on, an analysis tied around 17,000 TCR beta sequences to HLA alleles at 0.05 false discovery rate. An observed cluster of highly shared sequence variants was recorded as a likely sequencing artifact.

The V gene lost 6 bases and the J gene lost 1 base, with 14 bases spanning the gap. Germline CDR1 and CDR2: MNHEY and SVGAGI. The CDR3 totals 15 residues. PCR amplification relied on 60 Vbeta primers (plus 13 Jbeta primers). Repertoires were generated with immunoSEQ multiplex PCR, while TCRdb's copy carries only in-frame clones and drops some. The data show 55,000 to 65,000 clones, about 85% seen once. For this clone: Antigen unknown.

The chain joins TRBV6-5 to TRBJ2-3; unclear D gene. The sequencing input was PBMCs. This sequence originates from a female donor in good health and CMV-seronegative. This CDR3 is CASSPRYGGTDTQYF. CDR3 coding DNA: TGTGCCAGCAGCCCTAGGTACGGAGGCACAGATACGCAGTATTTT.